These 14 T cell receptor beta chains share one sample of origin, sequenced in a study of a mutant IDH1 vaccine in newly diagnosed glioma. These TCRs' antigens remain unknown. The time point is: week 11, during vaccination. Topical imiquimod was applied with each vaccine dose, which held 300 ug of mutant IDH1 20-mer peptide. Data came from immunoSEQ multiplex PCR; TCRdb stores just in-frame clones and leaves some out. Of around 57,000 clones in the sample, 89% were seen once. The sequencing here drew on PBMCs, taken from a glioma patient whose treatment included an IDH1 peptide vaccine. The source is a middle-aged man with glioma.

This clone was seen only a few times. The V and J genes are TRBV7-8 and TRBJ2-5, with a weak D call TRBD1 (6 bases). The CDR3 spans 16 residues. Germline V gives CDR1 SGHVS, CDR2 FQNEAQ. The V and J ends lost 5 bases and 4 bases respectively, with 20 bases between them. CDR3 protein: CASSTPGHPDGETQYF. In nucleotides, the CDR3 is TGTGCCAGCAGCACGCCGGGACACCCCGACGGAGAGACCCAGTACTTC.

V gene TRBV7-2 combines with J gene TRBJ1-1, with 10 bases identical to TRBD1. Germline-derived CDR1 and CDR2 are SGHTA and FQGNSA. The J segment lost 8 bases and the V segment lost 5 bases, leaving 8 bases of the junction unmatched. CDR3 length: 14 amino acids. The CDR3 here is CASSPGPTGGEAFF. The CDR3 DNA reads TGTGCCAGCAGCCCGGGACCGACAGGGGGCGAAGCTTTCTTT.

This clone was counted between two and nine times. J is TRBJ1-5 and V is TRBV30, with TRBD1 matching 9 bases. Germline V gene sequence: CDR1 GTSNPN, CDR2 SVGIG (reference sequence). V lost 0 bases and J lost 7; bases outside the gene matches: 7. The CDR3 totals 15 residues. The CDR3 sequence is CAWSVPGTGSQPQHF. The CDR3 DNA sequence: TGTGCCTGGAGTGTACCAGGGACAGGGAGCCAGCCCCAGCATTTT.

This clone was seen a handful of times. The V gene is TRBV7-9, the J gene TRBJ2-1, with 13 nucleotides matching TRBD2. Losses at the gene ends were 4 bases for V and 8 bases for J; bases not matched to a gene: 11. The germline V gene has CDR1 SEHNR and CDR2 FQNEAQ (reference sequence). The CDR3 length is 17 residues. Here the CDR3 DNA reads TGTGCCAGCAGCTCCGGACTAGCGGGAGCATGGTACGATGAGCAGTTCTTC. It yields the protein CASSSGLAGAWYDEQFF.

The rearrangement links TRBV6-1 to TRBJ1-1; D gene uncertain. V lost 4 bases and J 1 base, leaving 7 bases between the germline ends. Per the germline V gene, CDR1 is MNHNS and CDR2 is SASEGT. The CDR3 loop spans 13 amino acids. CDR3: CASSAGRNTEAFF. The CDR3 bases are TGTGCCAGCAGTGCGGGTAGGAACACTGAAGCTTTCTTT.

The rearrangement uses TRBV7-2 and TRBJ2-3; D not certain. V dropped 2 bases and J dropped 4 bases, with 16 bases sitting between them. This CDR3 region has 16 residues. Germline lookup yields CDR1 SGHTA and CDR2 FQGNSA. This chain's CDR3 is CASSLYSSNLADTQYF. As DNA, the CDR3 is TGTGCCAGCAGCTTATATAGCTCGAATCTCGCAGATACGCAGTATTTT.

This rearrangement joins TRBV6-5 to TRBJ1-1; 7 bases align to TRBD1. Unmatched junction bases numbered 9, after V lost 2 bases and J lost 3 bases. Germline CDR1 reads MNHEY; CDR2 reads SVGAGI. The CDR3 totals 16 residues. The CDR3 region is CASSYAEGAWDTEAFF. CDR3 DNA: TGTGCCAGCAGTTACGCGGAGGGGGCGTGGGACACTGAAGCTTTCTTT.

This sequence joins TRBV6-6 and TRBJ1-2; D perhaps matches TRBD1 (5 bases). V gave up 0 bases and J gave up 8 bases, with 16 bases separating them. Germline lookup yields CDR1 MNHNY and CDR2 SVGAGI (reference sequence). The CDR3 runs to 15 residues. CDR3 bases: TGTGCCAGCAGTTACTCCGGGCCGACAGCGATCGGCTACACCTTC. Its protein product is CASSYSGPTAIGYTF.

The chain employs TRBV4-2 and TRBJ2-3; 10 nucleotides line up with TRBD2. This CDR3 spans 18 amino acids. V was clipped by 3 bases and J by 0 bases; unmatched bases: 9. Germline V gene lookup returns CDR1 LGHNA and CDR2 YNFKEQ. DNA for the CDR3: TGTGCCAGCAGCCAGTCTAATCGAGCGGGAGGGAGCACAGATACGCAGTATTTT. Translated: CASSQSNRAGGSTDTQYF.

The chain recombines TRBV21-1 with TRBJ2-3. TRBV21-1 is a known pseudogene. The CDR3 sequence is 13 residues long. CDR3 nucleotides: TGTGCCAGCGCCCCCGGGACGGGGAATACGCAGTATTTT. It encodes CASAPGTGNTQYF.

The rearrangement joins TRBV11-3 to TRBJ1-6, with D uncertain. The germline V and J ends were trimmed by 2 bases and 9 bases, with 8 bases remaining between them. CDR1 is SGHNT and CDR2 is YENEEA in the germline V gene. This CDR3 contains 13 residues. Here the CDR3 DNA reads TGTGCCAGCAGCTTAAACTGGGGTTCACCCCTCCACTTT. Translated: CASSLNWGSPLHF.

The chain couples TRBV30 to TRBJ2-7; no reliable D call. V dropped 2 bases and J dropped 7 bases, with 21 bases sitting between them. Germline V CDR1 and CDR2: GTSNPN, SVGIG (reference sequence). The CDR3 is 15 amino acids. The CDR3 DNA reads TGTGCCTGGAGTCCAGCCCCGGCGAGATTCGGGGAGCAGTACGTC. Its translation is CAWSPAPARFGEQYV.

This chain uses TRBV6-4 with TRBJ1-1; unclear D gene. Trimming shortened V by 6 bases and J by 0 bases, and 8 bases separated the two germline ends. CDR1 and CDR2 from the germline V gene are MRHNA and SNTAGT. This CDR3 spans 13 amino acids. CDR3 in DNA: TGTGCCAGCAGGGCAGGTCTGAACACTGAAGCTTTCTTT. It yields the protein CASRAGLNTEAFF.

The chain is built from TRBV19 and TRBJ1-2, with D possibly matching TRBD1 (6 bases). V lost 1 base, J lost 3 bases, and 9 bases lay in between. Germline V CDR1 and CDR2: LNHDA, SQIVND (reference sequence). This CDR3 region has 14 residues. In nucleotides, the CDR3 is TGTGCCAGTAGTATAGCCGCAGGGGACTATGGCTACACCTTC. Encoded protein: CASSIAAGDYGYTF.